The T cell receptor beta chain described here comes from a study of blood T cell repertoires in COVID-19. In the study overall: Sources were T cells, B-cell-depleted T cells, or PBMCs; the material itself was cDNA or gDNA.

Profiling relied on immunoSEQ multiplex PCR, and the TCRdb table lists in-frame clones only, not all of them. The sample includes around 71,000 clones, around 83% of them seen just once. A Seattle source enrolled patients during active infection and followed them longitudinally. Germline V lookup: CDR1 MNHEY, CDR2 SVGAGI. V lost 5 bases to trimming and J lost 2 bases, with 13 bases between them. The CDR3 length is 15 residues. This TCR derives from a man aged 30 to 39 with COVID-19, enrolled during active disease. This chain connects TRBV6-5 to TRBJ2-1, with TRBD1 as a possible D gene (5 bases). What was sequenced was peripheral blood. The chain's CDR3 is CASSPDRSPYNEQFF. The DNA of the CDR3 is TGTGCCAGCAGTCCCGACAGATCCCCCTACAATGAGCAGTTCTTC.